This T cell receptor (beta chain) was profiled in a study of shared clonotypes between healthy human individuals. Study-wide results and caveats: Naive CD4 clonotypes were shared across several donors at around 5%.

Sequenced by immunoSEQ multiplex PCR; TCRdb stores in-frame clones only, minus some. The sample includes 2 million to 2.5 million clones, approximately 93% of them seen just once. A word on this clone: Its target is unknown.

There are 16 residues in the CDR3. Germline CDR1 and CDR2: SQVTM and ANQGSEA. The V end lost 7 bases, the J end lost 6 bases, and 25 bases lay between the germline ends. The sample consisted of naive CD4+ T cells from PBMCs. The subset here: CD45RA+ positively selected. This clonotype was sampled from a young man in good health. Some clones in this sample may be carry-over from other donors' samples. The V call is TRBV29-1, the J call TRBJ2-1, with a tentative D call TRBD1 (6 bases). CDR3 amino acids: CSAARGAGTHSNEQFF. Here the CDR3 DNA reads TGCAGCGCCGCGAGGGGAGCAGGGACACACTCCAATGAGCAGTTCTTC.